This T cell receptor beta chain was identified during a study of T cells in narcolepsy. As for the study in general: Donors had narcolepsy type 1 or type 2, or were healthy controls. Notes on the study in general: Same-patient CSF and blood CD4+ T cell clonotypes included HCRT-specific and TRIB2-specific autoreactive ones. Reportedly, autoreactive clonotypes were serially detected in patients' blood but not controls'.

V shed 5 bases and J shed 0 bases, with 8 bases lying between them. CDR1 GTSNPN and CDR2 SVGIG come from the germline V gene (reference sequence). The CDR3 covers 14 residues. Data came from immunoSEQ multiplex PCR; TCRdb stores just in-frame clones and leaves some out. The table has about 34,000 clones, around 86% seen once. A word on this clone: Its cognate antigen is unknown.

This clonotype originated in a human donor with narcolepsy. The chain carries TRBV30 and TRBJ1-6, with D uncertain. Sequencing was done on a sample of CD45RA- memory CD4+ T cells from PBMCs. This CDR3 reads CAWRLSSYNSPLHF. CDR3 DNA: TGTGCCTGGCGGCTGAGCTCCTATAATTCACCCCTCCACTTT.